The clone carrying this T cell receptor (beta chain) was observed a few times. V shed 6 bases and J 4 bases; nucleotides not matched to a gene: 7. CDR1 is MNHEY, CDR2 SVGEGT, per germline. The CDR3 totals 14 residues. Amplification of TCR beta CDR3 regions used RNA as the template. A set of HTBI primers served as the primers for a first-round RT-PCR of the TCR CDR3. TCRdb re-derived calls from the multiplex PCR reads in MiXCR, one entry per CDR3 protein. Found here are 690,000 or so distinct CDR3 sequences, 18% of them singletons; the top ten hold roughly a sixth. This sample stems from a study of T cells in Graves' hyperthyroidism and ophthalmopathy. The hyperthyroidism patients had all been newly diagnosed, and their disease duration was under 2 months. Their ages ranged from 18 to 65 years.

The V and J genes are TRBV6-2 or TRBV6-3 and TRBJ2-5; TRBD2 aligns across 8 bases. This TCR derives from a woman aged 45-65 years with Graves' hyperthyroidism that later progressed to Graves' ophthalmopathy. Sequenced input: blood. The CDR3 loop is CASRVTGGAETQYF. For the CDR3, the DNA is TGTGCCAGCAGAGTAACGGGGGGGGCAGAGACCCAGTACTTC.